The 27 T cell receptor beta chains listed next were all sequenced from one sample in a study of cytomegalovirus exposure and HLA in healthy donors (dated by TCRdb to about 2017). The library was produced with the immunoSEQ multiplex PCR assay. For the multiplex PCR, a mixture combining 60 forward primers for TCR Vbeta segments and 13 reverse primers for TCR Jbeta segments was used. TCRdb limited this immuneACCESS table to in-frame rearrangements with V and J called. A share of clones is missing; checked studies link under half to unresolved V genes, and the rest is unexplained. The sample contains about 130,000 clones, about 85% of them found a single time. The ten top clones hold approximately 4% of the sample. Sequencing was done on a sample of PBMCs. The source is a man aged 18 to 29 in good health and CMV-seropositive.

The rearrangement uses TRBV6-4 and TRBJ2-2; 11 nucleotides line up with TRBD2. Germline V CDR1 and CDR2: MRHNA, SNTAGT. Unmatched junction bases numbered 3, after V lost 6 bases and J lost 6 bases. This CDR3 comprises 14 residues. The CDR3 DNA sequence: TGTGCCAGCAGCACTAGCGGGAGCGCCGGGGAGCTGTTTTTT. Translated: CASSTSGSAGELFF.

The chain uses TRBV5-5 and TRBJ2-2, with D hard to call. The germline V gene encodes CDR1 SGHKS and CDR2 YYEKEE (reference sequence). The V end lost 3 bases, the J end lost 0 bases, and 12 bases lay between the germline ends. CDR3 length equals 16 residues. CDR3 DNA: TGTGCCAGCAGCTCGAAGACAAAAACGAACACCGGGGAGCTGTTTTTT. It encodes CASSSKTKTNTGELFF.

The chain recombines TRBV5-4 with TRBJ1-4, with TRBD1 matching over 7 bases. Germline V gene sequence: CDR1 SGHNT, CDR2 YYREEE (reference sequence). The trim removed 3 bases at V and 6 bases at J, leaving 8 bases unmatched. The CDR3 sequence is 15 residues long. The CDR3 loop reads CASSSIGTADEKLFF. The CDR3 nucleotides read TGTGCCAGCAGCTCGATCGGGACAGCTGATGAAAAACTGTTTTTT.

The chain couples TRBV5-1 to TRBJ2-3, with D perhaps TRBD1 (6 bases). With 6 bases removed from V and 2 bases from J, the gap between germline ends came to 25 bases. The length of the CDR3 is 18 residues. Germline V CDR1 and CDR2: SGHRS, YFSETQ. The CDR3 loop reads CASKAFAGVVDLTDTQYF. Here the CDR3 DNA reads TGCGCCAGCAAGGCGTTTGCAGGGGTCGTTGACCTCACAGATACGCAGTATTTT. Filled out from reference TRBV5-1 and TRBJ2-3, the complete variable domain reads KAGVTQTPRYLIKTRGQQVTLSCSPISGHRSVSWYQQTPGQGLQFLFEYFSETQRNKGNFPGRFSGRQFSNSRSEMNVSTLELGDSALYLCASKAFAGVVDLTDTQYFGPGTRLTVL.

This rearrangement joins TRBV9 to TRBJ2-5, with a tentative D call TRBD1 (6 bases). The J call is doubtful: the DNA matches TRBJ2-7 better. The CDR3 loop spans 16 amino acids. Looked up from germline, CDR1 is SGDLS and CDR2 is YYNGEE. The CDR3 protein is CASSVGILKGAYEQYF. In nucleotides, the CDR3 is TGTGCCAGCAGCGTAGGGATTTTGAAGGGGGCCTACGAGCAGTACTTC.

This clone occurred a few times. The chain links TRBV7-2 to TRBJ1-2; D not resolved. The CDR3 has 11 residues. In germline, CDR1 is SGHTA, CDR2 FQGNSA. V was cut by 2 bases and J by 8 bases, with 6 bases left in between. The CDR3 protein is CASSLRVGYTF. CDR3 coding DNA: TGTGCCAGCAGCTTAAGAGTCGGCTACACCTTC.

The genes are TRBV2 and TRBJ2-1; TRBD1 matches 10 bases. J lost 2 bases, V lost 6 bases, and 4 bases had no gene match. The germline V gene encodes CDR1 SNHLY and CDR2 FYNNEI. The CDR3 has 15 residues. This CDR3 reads CASRRGQGTYNEQFF. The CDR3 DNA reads TGTGCCAGCAGGAGGGGACAGGGGACCTACAATGAGCAGTTCTTC.

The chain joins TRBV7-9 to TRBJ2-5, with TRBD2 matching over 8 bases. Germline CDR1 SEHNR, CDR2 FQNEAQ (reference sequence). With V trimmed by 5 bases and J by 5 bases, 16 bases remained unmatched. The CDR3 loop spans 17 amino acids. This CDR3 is CASSPFRGGGPAETQYF. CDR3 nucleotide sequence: TGTGCCAGCAGCCCGTTCCGGGGGGGAGGGCCGGCGGAGACCCAGTACTTC.

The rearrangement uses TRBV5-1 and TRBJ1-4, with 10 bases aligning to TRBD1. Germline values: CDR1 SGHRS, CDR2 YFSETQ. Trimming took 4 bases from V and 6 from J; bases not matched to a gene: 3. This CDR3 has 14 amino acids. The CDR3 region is CASSPGTGDEKLFF. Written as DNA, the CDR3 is TGCGCCAGCAGCCCCGGGACAGGGGATGAAAAACTGTTTTTT.

The CDR3 coding sequence is TGCGCCAGCAGCCAAGGAGATGGAAAACTGTTTTTT. Protein sequence: CASSQGDGKLFF. The chain employs TRBV4-3 and TRBJ1-4; D is unclear. The CDR3 length is 12 residues. Trimming took 1 base from V and 10 from J, leaving 7 bases between them. Germline loops: CDR1 LGHNA, CDR2 YSLEER.

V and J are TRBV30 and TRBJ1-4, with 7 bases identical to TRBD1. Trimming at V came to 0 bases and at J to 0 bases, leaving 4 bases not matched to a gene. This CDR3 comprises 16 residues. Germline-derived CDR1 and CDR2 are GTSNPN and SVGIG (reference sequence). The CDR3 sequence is CAWSVRGQATNEKLFF. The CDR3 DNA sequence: TGTGCCTGGAGTGTACGTGGACAGGCAACTAATGAAAAACTGTTTTTT.

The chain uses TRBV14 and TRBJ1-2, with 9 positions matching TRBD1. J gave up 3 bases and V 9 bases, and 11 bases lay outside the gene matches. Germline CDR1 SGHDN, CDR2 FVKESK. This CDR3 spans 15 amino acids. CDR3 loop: CASSFGQGPYYGYTF. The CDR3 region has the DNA TGTGCCAGTAGCTTCGGACAGGGGCCTTACTATGGCTACACCTTC.

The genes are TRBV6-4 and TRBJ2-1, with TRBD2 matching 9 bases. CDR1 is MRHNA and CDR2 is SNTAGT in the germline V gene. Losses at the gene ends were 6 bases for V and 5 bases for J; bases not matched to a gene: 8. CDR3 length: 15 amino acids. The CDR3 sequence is CASSIASSGDNEQFF. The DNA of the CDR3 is TGTGCCAGCAGCATCGCGTCTAGCGGGGACAATGAGCAGTTCTTC.

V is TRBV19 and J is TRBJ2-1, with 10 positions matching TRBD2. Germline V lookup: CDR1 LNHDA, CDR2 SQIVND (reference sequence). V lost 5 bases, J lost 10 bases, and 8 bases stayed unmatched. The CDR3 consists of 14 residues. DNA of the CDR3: TGTGCCAGTAGTGACCGGACTAGCGGCAGGGAGCAGTTCTTC. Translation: CASSDRTSGREQFF.

The CDR3 reads CASNRVGDTEAFF. The CDR3 DNA follows: TGTGCCAGTAACAGGGTGGGGGACACTGAAGCTTTCTTT. The rearrangement links TRBV19 to TRBJ1-1; D is perhaps TRBD1 (6 bases). Germline CDR1 LNHDA, CDR2 SQIVND (reference sequence). V lost 7 bases and J lost 3, with 12 bases in between. The CDR3 is 13 residues long.

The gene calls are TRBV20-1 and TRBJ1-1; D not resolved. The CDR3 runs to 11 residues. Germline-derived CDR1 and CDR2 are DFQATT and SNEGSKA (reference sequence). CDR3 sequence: CCCEVNTEAFF. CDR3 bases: TGCTGTTGCGAGGTTAACACTGAAGCTTTCTTT.

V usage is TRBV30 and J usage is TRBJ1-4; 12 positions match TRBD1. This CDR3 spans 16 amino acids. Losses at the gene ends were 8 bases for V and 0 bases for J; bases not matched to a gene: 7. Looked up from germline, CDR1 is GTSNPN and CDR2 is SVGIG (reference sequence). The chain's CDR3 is CAGGQGAFATNEKLFF. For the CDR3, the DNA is TGTGCCGGGGGACAGGGGGCTTTTGCAACTAATGAAAAACTGTTTTTT.

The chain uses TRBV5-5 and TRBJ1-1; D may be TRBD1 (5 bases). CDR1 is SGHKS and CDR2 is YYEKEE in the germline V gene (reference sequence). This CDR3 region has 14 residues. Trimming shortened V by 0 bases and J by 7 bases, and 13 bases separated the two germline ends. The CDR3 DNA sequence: TGTGCCAGCAGCTTGGAGCTTGACAGCCTTGAAGCTTTCTTT. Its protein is CASSLELDSLEAFF.

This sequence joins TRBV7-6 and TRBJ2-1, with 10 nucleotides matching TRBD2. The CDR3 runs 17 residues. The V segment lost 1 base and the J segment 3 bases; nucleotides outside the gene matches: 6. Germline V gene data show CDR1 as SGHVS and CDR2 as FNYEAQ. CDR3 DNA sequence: TGTGCCAGCAGCTTAGTCTCTAGCGGGGGCGTCTACAATGAGCAGTTCTTC. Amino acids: CASSLVSSGGVYNEQFF.

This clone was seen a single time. The CDR3 region has the DNA TGCGCCAGCAGCCAAGACGGACAGGCCCTCTATGGCTACACCTTC. It specifies CASSQDGQALYGYTF. The J gene is TRBJ1-2, the V gene TRBV4-3; 7 positions match TRBD1. With V trimmed by 0 bases and J by 4 bases, 5 bases remained unmatched. Per the germline V gene, CDR1 is LGHNA and CDR2 is YSLEER. CDR3 length: 15 amino acids.

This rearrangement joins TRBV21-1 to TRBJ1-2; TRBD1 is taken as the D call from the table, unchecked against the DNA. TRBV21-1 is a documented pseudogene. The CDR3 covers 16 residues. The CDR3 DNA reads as TGTGCCAGCAGCAAAGACCCCAGGGCCACTAACTATGGCTACACCTTC. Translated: CASSKDPRATNYGYTF.

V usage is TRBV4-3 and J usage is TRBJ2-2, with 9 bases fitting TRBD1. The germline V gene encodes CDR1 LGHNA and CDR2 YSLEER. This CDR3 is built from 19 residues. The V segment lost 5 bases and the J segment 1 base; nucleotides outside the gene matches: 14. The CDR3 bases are TGCGCCAGCAGCAACGAACTTCCGGGACAGGGATTGAACACCGGGGAGCTGTTTTTT. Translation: CASSNELPGQGLNTGELFF.

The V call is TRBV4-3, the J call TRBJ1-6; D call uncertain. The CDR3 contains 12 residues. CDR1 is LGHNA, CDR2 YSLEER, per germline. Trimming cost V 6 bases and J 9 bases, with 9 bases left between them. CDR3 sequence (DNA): TGCGCCAGCAGTTCTCCCGGTTCACCCCTCCACTTT. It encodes CASSSPGSPLHF.

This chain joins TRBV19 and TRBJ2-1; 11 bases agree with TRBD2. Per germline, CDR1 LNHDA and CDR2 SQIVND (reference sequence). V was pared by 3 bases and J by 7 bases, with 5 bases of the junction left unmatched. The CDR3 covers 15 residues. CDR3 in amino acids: CASSIISGGDNEQFF. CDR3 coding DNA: TGTGCCAGTAGTATCATTAGCGGGGGGGATAATGAGCAGTTCTTC.

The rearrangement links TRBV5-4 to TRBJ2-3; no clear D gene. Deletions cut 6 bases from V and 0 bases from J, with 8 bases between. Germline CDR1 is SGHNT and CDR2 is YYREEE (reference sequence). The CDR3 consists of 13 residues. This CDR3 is CASTGASTDTQYF. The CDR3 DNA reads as TGTGCCAGCACCGGTGCTAGCACAGATACGCAGTATTTT.

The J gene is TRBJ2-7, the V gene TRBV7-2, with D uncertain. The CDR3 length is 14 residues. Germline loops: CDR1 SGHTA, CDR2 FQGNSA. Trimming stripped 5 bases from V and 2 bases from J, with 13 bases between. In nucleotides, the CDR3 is TGTGCCAGCAGCCTCAAACAGAGTACCTACGAGCAGTACTTC. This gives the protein CASSLKQSTYEQYF. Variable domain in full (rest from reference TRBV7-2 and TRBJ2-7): GAGVSQSPSNKVTEKGKDVELRCDPISGHTALYWYRQSLGQGLEFLIYFQGNSAPDKSGLPSDRFSAERTGGSVSTLTIQRTQQEDSAVYLCASSLKQSTYEQYFGPGTRLTVT.

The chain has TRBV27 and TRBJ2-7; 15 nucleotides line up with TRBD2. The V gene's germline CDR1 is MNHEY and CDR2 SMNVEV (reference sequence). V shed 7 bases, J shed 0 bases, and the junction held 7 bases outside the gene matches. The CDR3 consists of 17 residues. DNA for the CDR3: TGTGCCAGCACCCCCGGGACTAGCGGGAGGCGCTCCTACGAGCAGTACTTC. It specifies CASTPGTSGRRSYEQYF.